This entry describes one T cell receptor (beta chain). Its specificity is not known. Sequence at one end of the junction differs from germline and may be a read error. The authors amplified TCR beta CDR3 regions, and they did so from RNA transcripts for repertoire sequencing. Second-round multiplex PCR came after a first-round RT-PCR that employed HTBI primers. TCRdb reprocessed the multiplex PCR reads via MiXCR and lists one record per CDR3 protein. The sample comprises about 400,000 distinct CDR3 sequences, approximately 20% of which are singletons, and 1.6% rests with the top ten. Ophthalmopathy was moderately-to-severely active, CAS at least 3, NOSPECS at least 4, lasting under 3 months. The germline gives CDR1 MGHRA, CDR2 YSYEKL. The CDR3 has 17 amino acids. This sample stems from a study of Graves' ophthalmopathy and Graves' hyperthyroidism. On the study more broadly: Peripheral blood was obtained at first diagnosis, ahead of any treatment.

Study-wide results and limits: The model predicted progression of ophthalmopathy with a sensitivity of roughly 70%, and its specificity was 72% to 80%. Sensitivity reached around 88% and specificity about 80% for a 13-signature model separating ophthalmopathy from stable hyperthyroidism.

The chain joins TRBV4-1 to TRBJ1-5, with a possible D match to TRBD1 (6 bases). What was sequenced was peripheral blood. The TCR sequence derives from a young woman with Graves' ophthalmopathy. The CDR3 loop is CASGQDTGPYSNQPQHF. The CDR3 coding sequence is TGCGCCAGCGGCCAAGACACAGGGCCTTATAGCAATCAGCCCCAGCATTTT.